The 18 T cell receptor beta chains below were found in one sample sequenced in a study of blood T cell repertoires in COVID-19. The repertoire was sequenced with immunoSEQ multiplex PCR; TCRdb's copy has only in-frame clones and lacks some. The sample holds some 200,000 clones, 80% seen once. Input material: peripheral blood. The receptors shown here come from a woman in her seventies with acute or convalescent COVID-19.

The V gene is TRBV11-2, the J gene TRBJ2-5; TRBD2 matches 10 bases. With 0 bases clipped from V and 5 bases from J, the junction kept 9 bases outside the gene matches. Looked up from germline, CDR1 is SGHAT and CDR2 is FQNNGV. CDR3 length: 17 amino acids. The CDR3 region has the DNA TGTGCCAGCAGCTTAGATAGAACTAGCGGGGTCGGTGAGACCCAGTACTTC. Encoded protein: CASSLDRTSGVGETQYF.

The J gene is TRBJ1-4, the V gene TRBV5-1; 7 nucleotides agree with TRBD1. The CDR3 is 18 residues long. Per germline, CDR1 SGHRS and CDR2 YFSETQ. The junction had 13 bases not matched to a gene; V was cut back by 2 bases and J by 3 bases. CDR3 protein: CASSFGRDSGGPNEKLFF. CDR3 sequence (DNA): TGCGCCAGCAGCTTTGGTAGGGACAGTGGAGGACCTAATGAAAAACTGTTTTTT. The full variable domain, in which reference TRBV5-1 and TRBJ1-4 provide the parts outside the CDR3, is KAGVTQTPRYLIKTRGQQVTLSCSPISGHRSVSWYQQTPGQGLQFLFEYFSETQRNKGNFPGRFSGRQFSNSRSEMNVSTLELGDSALYLCASSFGRDSGGPNEKLFFGSGTQLSVL.

This clone was picked up one time. The chain couples TRBV7-9 to TRBJ1-3, with a tentative D call TRBD1 (5 bases). CDR3 length equals 18 residues. Germline values: CDR1 SEHNR, CDR2 FQNEAQ (reference sequence). V lost 7 bases, J lost 2 bases, and 24 bases lay in between. The chain's CDR3 is CASTLGREGALTGNTIYF. The CDR3 nucleotides read TGTGCCAGCACCCTGGGCAGGGAAGGTGCTTTAACTGGAAACACCATATATTTT.

The rearrangement uses TRBV10-3 and TRBJ2-7, with 11 bases lining up with TRBD1. The V gene's germline CDR1 is ENHRY and CDR2 SYGVKD. V gave up 11 bases and J gave up 3 bases; unmatched junction bases: 12. CDR3 size: 15 residues. The CDR3 DNA follows: TGTGCCTCCATTCCAGGGGACAGGGGGGACTACGAGCAGTACTTC. It translates to CASIPGDRGDYEQYF.

This clone was seen a few times. This chain links TRBV19 with TRBJ1-6; D is possibly TRBD1 (6 bases). Germline assignment: CDR1 LNHDA and CDR2 SQIVND (reference sequence). The CDR3 is 12 amino acids. Trimming left V 5 bases short and J 10 bases short, with 9 bases between. DNA for the CDR3: TGTGCCAGTAGTTACAGGGAATCACCCCTCCACTTT. Translation: CASSYRESPLHF.

This clone was seen a handful of times. The V and J genes are TRBV9 and TRBJ1-5; 9 positions match TRBD1. V shed 0 bases, J shed 6 bases, and the junction held 10 bases outside the gene matches. CDR1 is SGDLS, CDR2 YYNGEE, per germline. The CDR3 length is 17 residues. CDR3 region: CASSVVVLDRGGQPQHF. The CDR3 bases are TGTGCCAGCAGCGTAGTAGTTTTGGACAGGGGAGGTCAGCCCCAGCATTTT. The entire variable domain, with the rest obtained from reference TRBV9 and TRBJ1-5, is as follows: DSGVTQTPKHLITATGQRVTLRCSPRSGDLSVYWYQQSLDQGLQFLIQYYNGEERAKGNILERFSAQQFPDLHSELNLSSLELGDSALYFCASSVVVLDRGGQPQHFGDGTRLSIL.

Concerning this clone: The same CDR3 arises from other DNA sequences in this sample as well. This chain connects TRBV9 to TRBJ2-3; TRBD2 matches 12 bases. V shed 0 bases and J 4 bases; nucleotides not matched to a gene: 3. The germline V gene encodes CDR1 SGDLS and CDR2 YYNGEE. This CDR3 spans 16 amino acids. The CDR3 DNA reads TGTGCCAGCAGCGTAGGAGCTAGCGGGGGGGCAGATACGCAGTATTTT. This encodes CASSVGASGGADTQYF.

This chain links TRBV11-3 with TRBJ2-1, with 7 bases identical to TRBD2. This CDR3 comprises 17 residues. The germline V gene encodes CDR1 SGHNT and CDR2 YENEEA. Trimming at V came to 0 bases and at J to 2 bases, leaving 7 bases not matched to a gene. In DNA, the CDR3 is TGTGCCAGCAGCTTAGAGATACTAGCGAATCCCTACAATGAGCAGTTCTTC. This codes for CASSLEILANPYNEQFF.

This chain connects TRBV5-8 to TRBJ2-1, with 7 bases that match TRBD1. This CDR3 is built from 16 residues. CDR1 is SGHTS, CDR2 YDEGEE, per germline. J lost 5 bases, V lost 2 bases, and 10 bases had no gene match. The CDR3 nucleotides are TGTGCCAGCAGCTTATGGACGGGACAGAGAGACAATGAGCAGTTCTTC. As protein: CASSLWTGQRDNEQFF.

The chain combines TRBV9 with TRBJ2-3; maybe TRBD1 (6 bases). Looked up from germline, CDR1 is SGDLS and CDR2 is YYNGEE. V shed 4 bases and J shed 2 bases, with 17 bases lying between them. CDR3 length: 16 amino acids. CDR3 coding DNA: TGTGCCAGCAGCCTCGGAACCACAGGGCACACAGATACGCAGTATTTT. Translated, it gives CASSLGTTGHTDTQYF.

V usage is TRBV7-2 and J usage is TRBJ2-7; TRBD2 is a possible D gene (5 bases). Trimming stripped 1 base from V and 4 bases from J, with 11 bases between. In germline, CDR1 is SGHTA, CDR2 FQGNSA. The CDR3 extends over 14 amino acids. CDR3 bases: TGTGCCAGCAGCTTAGACCTCGGGGATTACGAGCAGTACTTC. Its protein product is CASSLDLGDYEQYF.

The V and J genes are TRBV3-1 (or the pseudogene TRBV3-2) and TRBJ2-5; 15 bases agree with TRBD2. Germline values: CDR1 LGHDT, CDR2 YNNKEL (reference sequence). This CDR3 contains 17 residues. Trimming removed 3 bases from V and 5 bases from J; junction bases left unmatched: 7. CDR3 amino acids: CASSQPGLAGGRETQYF. CDR3 DNA sequence: TGTGCCAGCAGCCAGCCGGGACTAGCGGGGGGTAGGGAGACCCAGTACTTC.

This clone was observed a single time. V is TRBV6-1 and J is TRBJ1-6, with TRBD1 matching over 7 bases. CDR1 and CDR2 from the germline V gene are MNHNS and SASEGT. V trimming: 3 bases; J trimming: 7 bases; junction bases outside the gene matches: 6. This CDR3 spans 15 amino acids. The CDR3 region has the DNA TGTGCCAGCAGTGAGCGAAGGGGGCAAAATTCACCCCTCCACTTT. Translated: CASSERRGQNSPLHF.

The chain combines TRBV19 with TRBJ2-2, with a weak D call TRBD2 (5 bases). Germline CDR1 is LNHDA and CDR2 is SQIVND (reference sequence). The CDR3 spans 14 residues. Trimming took 6 bases from V and 5 from J, leaving 13 bases between them. The CDR3 reads CASRVGVRTGELFF. CDR3 DNA sequence: TGTGCCAGTAGAGTCGGGGTCAGGACCGGGGAGCTGTTTTTT.

This clone occurred once. The V gene is TRBV3-1 (or the pseudogene TRBV3-2), the J gene TRBJ2-7, with 7 bases matching TRBD2. Germline V lookup: CDR1 LGHDT, CDR2 YNNKEL (reference sequence). Trimming removed 3 bases from V and 0 bases from J; junction bases left unmatched: 2. The CDR3 runs 14 residues. The CDR3: CASSQSGDSYEQYV. In DNA form, the CDR3 reads TGTGCCAGCAGCCAGAGCGGGGACTCCTACGAGCAGTACGTC.

The CDR3 DNA sequence: TGTGCCAGCAGCTTAGGTGGGTCAGCGGGACTCCACAATGAGCAGTTCTTC. Its protein is CASSLGGSAGLHNEQFF. The genes are TRBV7-3 and TRBJ2-1; 7 bases align to TRBD2. The CDR3 has 17 residues. Germline loops: CDR1 SGHTA, CDR2 FQGTGA. The J segment lost 5 bases and the V segment lost 2 bases, leaving 12 bases of the junction unmatched.

The J gene is TRBJ1-4, the V gene TRBV6-1; D ambiguous. With 3 bases removed from V and 2 bases from J, the gap between germline ends came to 4 bases. This CDR3 comprises 13 residues. Germline values: CDR1 MNHNS, CDR2 SASEGT. For the CDR3, the DNA is TGTGCCAGCAGTGACAGTACTAATGAAAAACTGTTTTTT. Encoded protein: CASSDSTNEKLFF.

The chain links TRBV5-1 to TRBJ2-1; 9 bases match TRBD1. CDR3 size: 14 residues. The trim removed 7 bases at V and 7 bases at J, leaving 9 bases unmatched. Germline CDR1 is SGHRS and CDR2 is YFSETQ. The CDR3 here is CASWTGDLGNEQFF. CDR3 DNA: TGCGCCAGCTGGACAGGGGATTTGGGGAATGAGCAGTTCTTC.